This TCR beta chain emerged from a study of identical twins. Study-wide results and caveats: Insertions were fewer in abundant cord blood beta clonotypes, whereas memory repertoires showed none of this pattern.

As concerns this clonotype: Its target is unknown.

TCRdb reprocessed the 5' RACE reads via MiXCR and lists one record per CDR3 protein. The sample has about 520,000 distinct CDR3 sequences, approximately 22% seen once. In germline, CDR1 is SGHTA, CDR2 FQGTGA. The CDR3 is made up of 15 amino acids. V lost 5 bases and J 2 bases, leaving 15 bases between the germline ends. This same sample was also taken into another study, of T cells expressing NK-cell markers. Turning to that study: Serological testing identified most of the eight sequenced donors as HCMV-seropositive and one as seronegative. Among several donors, these clonotypes also ranked first in the CD3+CD56-NKG2C+ fraction.

The sequence was obtained from a woman younger than 35 in good health. V gene TRBV7-3 combines with J gene TRBJ2-5, with D hard to call. The sample taken for sequencing was CD4+ T cells sorted from blood. CDR3 residues: CASSPTTGGQETQYF. In DNA, the CDR3 is TGTGCCAGCAGCCCCACTACTGGCGGTCAAGAGACCCAGTACTTC.